The 10 T cell receptor beta chains below were found in one sample sequenced in a study of shared clonotypes between healthy human individuals. Method: immunoSEQ multiplex PCR; TCRdb's copy keeps in-frame clones and lacks some. Of about 2.4 million clones in the sample, 93% are singletons; the top ten hold about 0.39%. Sample: naive CD4+ T cells from PBMCs. The subset is: CD45RA+ positively selected. The receptors shown here come from a man in his late teens or twenties in good health. Some clones in this sample may be carry-over from other donors' samples.

This rearrangement joins TRBV2 to TRBJ2-4; D may correspond to TRBD1 or TRBD2 (5 bases each). Germline lookup yields CDR1 SNHLY and CDR2 FYNNEI. The CDR3 consists of 14 residues. V was clipped by 8 bases and J by 8 bases, with 19 bases between them. This chain's CDR3 is CASSITRDVDIQYF. CDR3 nucleotide sequence: TGTGCCAGCTCTATCACTAGGGACGTCGACATTCAGTACTTC.

The V and J genes are TRBV6-5 and TRBJ2-7, with D perhaps matching TRBD2 (5 bases). The germline V gene has CDR1 MNHEY and CDR2 SVGAGI. The CDR3 spans 12 residues. Trimming left V 5 bases short and J 5 bases short, with 10 bases between. As DNA, the CDR3 is TGTGCCAGCAGTCGTCGGGGTCACGAGCAGTACTTC. Its protein is CASSRRGHEQYF.

The rearrangement links TRBV28 to TRBJ2-1; weak D call: TRBD2 (5 bases). The germline V gene has CDR1 MDHEN and CDR2 SYDVKM. The CDR3 sequence is 15 residues long. Trimming cost V 3 bases and J 5 bases, with 14 bases left between them. The CDR3: CASSFADFPNNEQFF. In DNA, the CDR3 is TGTGCCAGCAGTTTCGCGGACTTCCCCAACAATGAGCAGTTCTTC.

J is TRBJ1-1 and V is TRBV19; D uncertain. This CDR3 is built from 15 residues. Germline CDR1 is LNHDA and CDR2 is SQIVND (reference sequence). V was pared by 1 base and J by 3 bases, with 12 bases between. CDR3 amino acids: CASSIVDGRDTEAFF. The CDR3 bases are TGTGCCAGTAGTATAGTCGACGGGAGAGACACTGAAGCTTTCTTT.

This clone appeared a single time. The chain recombines TRBV7-2 with TRBJ1-1; D ambiguous. V gave up 1 base and J gave up 5 bases, with 17 bases separating them. The CDR3 is made up of 16 amino acids. The germline CDR1 and CDR2 sequences are SGHTA and FQGNSA. For the CDR3, the DNA is TGTGCCAGCAGCTTAGTTGCCGGTTTAGGGCGAACTGAAGCTTTCTTT. Translated, it gives CASSLVAGLGRTEAFF.

The V and J genes are TRBV28 and TRBJ2-1; perhaps D is TRBD1 or TRBD2 (5 bases each). The V end lost 8 bases, the J end lost 0 bases, and 14 bases lay between the germline ends. The CDR3 has 15 amino acids. The germline CDR1 and CDR2 sequences are MDHEN and SYDVKM. The CDR3 sequence is CASSGTPSSYNEQFF. The CDR3, as DNA: TGTGCCAGCTCCGGGACGCCCAGCTCCTACAATGAGCAGTTCTTC.

The CDR3 loop is CASSLRQDGGTQYF. CDR3 nucleotides: TGCGCCAGCAGCTTGAGACAGGATGGGGGGACCCAGTACTTC. This sequence joins TRBV5-1 and TRBJ2-5, with D possibly TRBD1 on 6 matching bases. There are 14 residues in the CDR3. The germline CDR1 and CDR2 sequences are SGHRS and YFSETQ. V shed 1 base and J shed 7 bases, with 14 bases lying between them.

V gene TRBV5-1 combines with J gene TRBJ1-2; 8 bases map to TRBD1. The CDR3 covers 16 residues. Germline CDR1 is SGHRS and CDR2 is YFSETQ. V was pared by 4 bases and J by 4 bases, with 12 bases of the junction left unmatched. CDR3 coding DNA: TGCGCCAGCAGCCTCGGACAGGGTCAAGGCCTCTATGGCTACACCTTC. This encodes CASSLGQGQGLYGYTF.

The CDR3 protein is CASSFNGQYGYTF. CDR3 bases: TGTGCCAGCAGTTTCAACGGACAGTATGGCTACACCTTC. The chain has TRBV27 and TRBJ1-2; TRBD1 might be the D (6 bases). The CDR3 is 13 amino acids. Between the trimmed V and J ends, which lost 3 bases and 5 bases, there was a span of 10 bases. Germline V gives CDR1 MNHEY, CDR2 SMNVEV (reference sequence).

The rearrangement joins TRBV5-1 to TRBJ2-6, with D unclear. CDR1 and CDR2 from the germline V gene are SGHRS and YFSETQ. Deletions cut 0 bases from V and 0 bases from J, with 7 bases between. The CDR3 spans 16 residues. CDR3 sequence reads: CASSLEAHSGANVLTF. The CDR3 nucleotides are TGCGCCAGCAGCTTGGAGGCCCACTCTGGGGCCAACGTCCTGACTTTC.